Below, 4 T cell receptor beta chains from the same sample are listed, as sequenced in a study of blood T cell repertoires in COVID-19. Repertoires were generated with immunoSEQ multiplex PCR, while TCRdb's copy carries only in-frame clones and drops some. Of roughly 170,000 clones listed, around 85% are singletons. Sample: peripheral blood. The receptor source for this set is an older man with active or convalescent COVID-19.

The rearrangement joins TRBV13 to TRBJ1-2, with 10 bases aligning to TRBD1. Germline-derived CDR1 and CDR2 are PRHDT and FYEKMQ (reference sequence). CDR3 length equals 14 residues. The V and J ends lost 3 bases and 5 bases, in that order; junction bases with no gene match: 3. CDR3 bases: TGTGCCAGCAGCTTGACAGGGGGCAGGTATGGCTACACCTTC. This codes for CASSLTGGRYGYTF.

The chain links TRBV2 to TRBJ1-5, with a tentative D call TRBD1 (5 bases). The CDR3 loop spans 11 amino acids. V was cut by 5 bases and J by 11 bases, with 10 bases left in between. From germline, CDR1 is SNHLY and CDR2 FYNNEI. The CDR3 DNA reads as TGTGCCAGCAGTAGCCGGGGGACCCAGCATTTT. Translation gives CASSSRGTQHF.

CDR3 in amino acids: CASSYSRTGGNQPQHF. CDR3 in DNA: TGTGCCAGCAGTTACTCACGGACAGGGGGAAATCAGCCCCAGCATTTT. V gene TRBV6-5 combines with J gene TRBJ1-5, with 10 bases fitting TRBD1. Germline CDR1 reads MNHEY; CDR2 reads SVGAGI. V was pared by 0 bases and J by 4 bases, with 3 bases of the junction left unmatched. The CDR3 length is 16 residues.

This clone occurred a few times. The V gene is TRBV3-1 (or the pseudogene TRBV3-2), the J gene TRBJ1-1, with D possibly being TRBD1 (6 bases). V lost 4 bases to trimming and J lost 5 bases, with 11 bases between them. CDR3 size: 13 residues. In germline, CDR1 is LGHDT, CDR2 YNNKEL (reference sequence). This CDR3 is CASSRTQGTEAFF. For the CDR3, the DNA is TGTGCCAGCAGCCGGACCCAGGGGACTGAAGCTTTCTTT.